This TCR beta chain was identified during a study of cytomegalovirus exposure and HLA in healthy donors. Study in general: As an earlier analysis found, 150 million to 200 million T cells yielded about 120 million unique TCR beta sequences. Study findings and constraints: Apparent HLA restriction characterized most CMV-associated TCR beta chains in a later analysis. Earlier analysis found most TCR beta V segments productive about 87% or about 30% of the time.

Amplification used 60 Vbeta primers and 13 Jbeta primers. Sequenced by immunoSEQ multiplex PCR; TCRdb stores in-frame clones only, minus some. The sample shows about 120,000 clones, roughly 80% of them seen only once. Germline V lookup: CDR1 SGHRS, CDR2 YFSETQ. Trimming removed 3 bases from V and 7 bases from J; junction bases left unmatched: 2. This CDR3 is built from 14 residues. As to this clone: Its antigen is unidentified.

The clonotype originates from a female donor in good health and CMV-seropositive. The material sequenced was PBMCs. This sequence joins TRBV5-1 and TRBJ1-4; 11 nucleotides agree with TRBD1. CDR3 loop: CASSWTGGREKLFF. CDR3 nucleotides: TGCGCCAGCAGCTGGACAGGGGGCCGTGAAAAACTGTTTTTT.